This T cell receptor beta chain was recovered during a study of blood T cell repertoires in COVID-19. Whole-study context: T cells, B-cell-depleted T cells, or PBMCs supplied cDNA or gDNA.

This clone was detected a few times. The CDR3 runs 14 residues. V was cut by 0 bases and J by 4 bases, with 8 bases left in between. Per germline, CDR1 SGHKS and CDR2 YYEKEE (reference sequence). The protocol was immunoSEQ multiplex PCR, while the TCRdb copy is restricted to in-frame clones and leaves out a portion. The sample includes 400,000 to 500,000 clones, 86% seen only once; the top ten take roughly 1.4%. This TCR came from a woman in her twenties or thirties with active or convalescent COVID-19. Sequenced material: peripheral blood. The rearrangement links TRBV5-5 to TRBJ1-5, with D maybe TRBD1 (5 bases). In nucleotides, the CDR3 is TGTGCCAGCAGCTTGGTGGGGGGGAATCAGCCCCAGCATTTT. Its translation is CASSLVGGNQPQHF.